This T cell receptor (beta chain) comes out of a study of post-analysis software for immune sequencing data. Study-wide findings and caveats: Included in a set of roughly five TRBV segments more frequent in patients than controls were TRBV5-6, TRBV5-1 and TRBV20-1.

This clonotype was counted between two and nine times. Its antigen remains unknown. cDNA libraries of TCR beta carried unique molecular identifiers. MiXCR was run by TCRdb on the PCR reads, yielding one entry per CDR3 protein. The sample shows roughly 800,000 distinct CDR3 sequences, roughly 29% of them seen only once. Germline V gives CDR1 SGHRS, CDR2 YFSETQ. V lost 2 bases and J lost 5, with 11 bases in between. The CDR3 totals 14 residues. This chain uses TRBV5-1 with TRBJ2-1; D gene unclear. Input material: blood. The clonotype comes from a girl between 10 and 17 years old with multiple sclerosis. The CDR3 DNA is TGCGCCAGCAGCTTACTACACAAAAACAATGAGCAGTTCTTC. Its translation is CASSLLHKNNEQFF.